Following are 18 T cell receptor beta chains from one sample sequenced in a study of T-cell memory formation after mild COVID-19. TCRdb processed the 5' RACE reads anew with MiXCR; each CDR3 protein has one entry. The repertoire holds roughly 150,000 distinct CDR3 sequences, with around 13% as singletons. Sample: PBMCs or a T cell subset sorted from them (not recorded which). These receptors were obtained from an adult woman who had mild COVID-19 (a few samples of this study predate the infection). Cell type and time point are not known.

V is TRBV24-1 and J is TRBJ2-1; D may be TRBD1 (8 bases). The V gene lost 3 bases and the J gene lost 0 bases, with 11 bases spanning the gap. The germline V gene encodes CDR1 KGHDR and CDR2 SFDVKD. This CDR3 spans 16 amino acids. The CDR3 DNA reads TGTGCCACCAGTGATACAGGGGGGGGCTCCTACAATGAGCAGTTCTTC. Amino acid sequence: CATSDTGGGSYNEQFF.

This clonotype was found a few times. This chain connects TRBV3-1 to TRBJ2-1; 11 nucleotides agree with TRBD2. The J segment lost 5 bases and the V segment lost 3 bases, leaving 6 bases of the junction unmatched. The CDR3 runs to 16 residues. The germline CDR1 and CDR2 sequences are LGHDT and YNNKEL (reference sequence). The CDR3 reads CASSQPRGLADNEQFF. CDR3 nucleotides: TGTGCCAGCAGCCAGCCCCGGGGACTAGCGGACAATGAGCAGTTCTTC.

The rearrangement joins TRBV7-2 to TRBJ2-3, with 15 bases lining up with TRBD2. V shed 5 bases and J 6 bases; nucleotides not matched to a gene: 6. Germline CDR1 and CDR2: SGHTA and FQGNSA. The length of the CDR3 is 16 residues. The CDR3 spells CASSPYGTSGRDTQYF. As DNA, the CDR3 is TGTGCCAGCAGCCCCTATGGGACTAGCGGGAGGGATACGCAGTATTTT.

This sequence joins TRBV3-1 and TRBJ1-4; D is unclear. The CDR3 extends over 13 amino acids. Per germline, CDR1 LGHDT and CDR2 YNNKEL (reference sequence). V lost 4 bases, J lost 8 bases, and 11 bases lay in between. CDR3 residues: CASSPNPVEKLFF. As DNA, the CDR3 is TGTGCCAGCAGCCCAAACCCAGTAGAAAAACTGTTTTTT. Full variable domain (missing parts from reference TRBV3-1 and TRBJ1-4): DTAVSQTPKYLVTQMGNDKSIKCEQNLGHDTMYWYKQDSKKFLKIMFSYNNKELIINETVPNRFSPKSPDKAHLNLHINSLELGDSAVYFCASSPNPVEKLFFGSGTQLSVL.

The gene calls are TRBV12-3 or TRBV12-4 and TRBJ2-5, with 9 bases lining up with TRBD1. This CDR3 is built from 16 residues. Unmatched junction bases numbered 11, after V lost 6 bases and J lost 3 bases. In DNA form, the CDR3 reads TGTGCCAGCAGCTCAGGGACAGGGTTCCCCAAAGAGACCCAGTACTTC. It translates to CASSSGTGFPKETQYF.

The chain recombines TRBV11-3 with TRBJ2-3, with D perhaps assigned TRBD1 or TRBD2 (6 bases each). Germline V gene data show CDR1 as SGHNT and CDR2 as YENEEA. V was shortened by 2 bases and J by 4 bases, with 13 bases between the two germline ends. The CDR3 is 15 residues long. The CDR3 region has the DNA TGTGCCAGCAGCTTACGGGGGCCTGGACCAGATACGCAGTATTTT. This gives the protein CASSLRGPGPDTQYF.

This clonotype showed up just a few times. Its ends do not fully match the called genes, so a read error is possible. The V and J genes are TRBV9 and TRBJ2-1; no clear D gene. The CDR3 spans 16 residues. Germline lookup yields CDR1 SGDLS and CDR2 YYNGEE. This CDR3 reads CASSVVGRRSYDEQFF. The CDR3, as DNA: TGTGCCAGCAGCGTGGTTGGAAGACGTTCCTACGATGAGCAGTTCTTC.

V usage is TRBV7-2 and J usage is TRBJ2-1, with D perhaps matching TRBD1 (6 bases). The CDR3 is made up of 13 amino acids. The germline CDR1 and CDR2 sequences are SGHTA and FQGNSA. The V end lost 8 bases, the J end lost 4 bases, and 12 bases lay between the germline ends. Here the CDR3 reads CASQGLRYNEQFF. DNA of the CDR3: TGTGCCAGCCAGGGGTTACGTTACAATGAGCAGTTCTTC.

The V and J genes are TRBV6-5 and TRBJ2-1, with 7 bases that match TRBD2. The CDR3 sequence is 16 residues long. CDR1 MNHEY and CDR2 SVGAGI come from the germline V gene. V was clipped by 2 bases and J by 3 bases; unmatched bases: 7. CDR3 sequence (DNA): TGTGCCAGCAGTTACAATTGGGGCGGGAGCTACAATGAGCAGTTCTTC. Protein: CASSYNWGGSYNEQFF.

This clonotype has just a few counts. The CDR3 loop is CASSHNGDRVSYEQYF. The CDR3 DNA reads as TGTGCCAGCAGCCATAATGGGGACAGGGTCTCCTACGAGCAGTACTTC. This chain uses TRBV7-9 with TRBJ2-7; 9 nucleotides line up with TRBD1. The CDR3 is 16 residues long. Germline lookup yields CDR1 SEHNR and CDR2 FQNEAQ (reference sequence). The V gene end was trimmed by 5 bases and the J gene end by 0 bases; junction bases not matched to a gene: 8.

This clonotype has just a few counts. The chain uses TRBV18 and TRBJ2-5; no reliable D call. This CDR3 spans 12 amino acids. V was shortened by 3 bases and J by 5 bases, with 7 bases between the two germline ends. In germline, CDR1 is KGHSH, CDR2 LQKENI. CDR3 sequence reads: CASSPDYETQYF. CDR3 sequence (DNA): TGTGCCAGCTCACCTGATTATGAGACCCAGTACTTC.

CDR3 DNA: TGTGCCTGGAGTGTACGAGGACTAGCGGGAGGTCTGTACTTC. It is translated as CAWSVRGLAGGLYF. The chain joins TRBV30 to TRBJ2-7, with TRBD2 matching 14 bases. J gave up 12 bases and V 0 bases, and 7 bases lay outside the gene matches. CDR3 length: 14 residues. Germline values: CDR1 GTSNPN, CDR2 SVGIG (reference sequence).

This clonotype appeared a few times. The chain carries TRBV7-2 and TRBJ2-7; 8 nucleotides match TRBD1. V lost 4 bases, J lost 2 bases, and 7 bases stayed unmatched. Per the germline V gene, CDR1 is SGHTA and CDR2 is FQGNSA. The CDR3 loop spans 15 amino acids. The CDR3 DNA sequence: TGTGCCAGCAGCTCCGAGACAGGGGCGACCTACGAGCAGTACTTC. The encoded protein is CASSSETGATYEQYF.

This clonotype was observed a few times. The DNA for the CDR3 is TGTGCCACCGAAGCGGGGGGGTCCTACAATGAGCAGTTCTTC. It translates to CATEAGGSYNEQFF. The chain combines TRBV24-1 with TRBJ2-1; 10 bases align to TRBD2. CDR3 length: 14 residues. The V and J ends lost 9 bases and 1 base, in that order; junction bases with no gene match: 2. Germline V gives CDR1 KGHDR, CDR2 SFDVKD.

The rearrangement joins TRBV29-1 to TRBJ2-1, with D hard to call. The CDR3 totals 18 residues. Germline V CDR1 and CDR2: SQVTM, ANQGSEA. V lost 4 bases, J lost 3 bases, and 25 bases lay in between. Here the CDR3 DNA reads TGCAGCGTTGGGGCTTTTTCTGTTTTTGCAGCGTACTACAATGAGCAGTTCTTC. Its translation: CSVGAFSVFAAYYNEQFF.

There are a few counts of this clonotype. This chain's CDR3 is CSARDLASGKKQYF. CDR3 DNA: TGCAGTGCTAGAGATCTAGCTAGCGGGAAAAAGCAGTACTTC. The chain couples TRBV20-1 to TRBJ2-7, with TRBD2 matching 9 bases. Germline CDR1 DFQATT, CDR2 SNEGSKA (reference sequence). The CDR3 runs 14 residues. Trimming removed 0 bases from V and 8 bases from J; junction bases left unmatched: 8.

This clonotype was detected a few times. This chain connects TRBV6-6 to TRBJ2-5, with 10 bases that match TRBD2. Germline values: CDR1 MNHNY, CDR2 SVGAGI (reference sequence). J lost 4 bases, V lost 4 bases, and 15 bases had no gene match. There are 18 residues in the CDR3. CDR3 DNA sequence: TGTGCCAGCAGTTTCTCGCCTCCGGGACTAGCGAGTAGAGAGACCCAGTACTTC. It encodes CASSFSPPGLASRETQYF.

The V call is TRBV9, the J call TRBJ2-7, with 9 positions matching TRBD2. Germline assignment: CDR1 SGDLS and CDR2 YYNGEE. This CDR3 is built from 14 residues. Losses at the gene ends were 3 bases for V and 0 bases for J; bases not matched to a gene: 1. The CDR3 DNA sequence: TGTGCCAGCAGCGCTAGCGGGGCCTCCTACGAGCAGTACTTC. Translated: CASSASGASYEQYF.